One sample yielded the 2 T cell receptor beta chains listed below, sequenced in a study of blood T cell repertoires in COVID-19 (dated by TCRdb to about 2020). Libraries were constructed by the immunoSEQ multiplex PCR assay. TCRdb holds this immuneACCESS table with in-frame rearrangements only. Some clones are missing; in checked studies, unresolved V genes explain under half, and the rest has no known cause. This sample comprises 100,000 to 150,000 clones, approximately 71% of them detected only once. The ten largest clonotypes hold 2.2% of the sample. Sequencing used peripheral blood. These receptor sequences come from a woman aged 70-85 years with acute or convalescent COVID-19.

This chain uses TRBV7-2 with TRBJ2-2, with 12 positions matching TRBD2. V lost 2 bases to trimming and J lost 1 base; unmatched junction nucleotides: 5. The CDR3 spans 18 residues. Germline V gene lookup returns CDR1 SGHTA and CDR2 FQGNSA. The CDR3 nucleotides read TGTGCCAGCAGCTTATTACTAGCGGGAGGCCTGAACACCGGGGAGCTGTTTTTT. This translates into CASSLLLAGGLNTGELFF.

The chain recombines TRBV7-2 with TRBJ1-4; TRBD1 might be the D (6 bases). This CDR3 spans 14 amino acids. Germline CDR1 is SGHTA and CDR2 is FQGNSA. Trimming left V 5 bases short and J 5 bases short, with 12 bases between. CDR3 residues: CASSGFRGNEKLFF. The CDR3 coding sequence is TGTGCCAGCAGCGGTTTCAGGGGAAATGAAAAACTGTTTTTT.